These 18 T cell receptor beta chains originate from one sample sequenced in a study of graft-versus-host responses after intestinal transplantation. Their antigen targets remain unknown. Sequenced by immunoSEQ multiplex PCR; TCRdb stores in-frame clones only, minus some. The sample yields 86,000 or so clones, under 95% seen once. Here the sequenced sample was unstimulated CD8+ T cells sorted from spleen or lymph node cells, taken before intestinal transplant. Receptor source: a human donor who received an intestinal transplant.

The rearrangement links TRBV6-5 to TRBJ1-5; 9 nucleotides align to TRBD1. In germline, CDR1 is MNHEY, CDR2 SVGAGI. This CDR3 spans 13 amino acids. Unmatched junction bases numbered 3, after V lost 6 bases and J lost 6 bases. The CDR3 region has the DNA TGTGCCAGCAGACAGGGGGCTATTCAGCCCCAGCATTTT. It encodes CASRQGAIQPQHF.

The chain joins TRBV6-1 to TRBJ2-2; D may be TRBD1 or TRBD2 (5 bases each). The CDR3 extends over 13 amino acids. Trimming took 2 bases from V and 6 from J, leaving 7 bases between them. Germline loops: CDR1 MNHNS, CDR2 SASEGT. CDR3 sequence reads: CASSEWGSGELFF. The CDR3 nucleotides are TGTGCCAGCAGTGAATGGGGGTCCGGGGAGCTGTTTTTT.

V gene TRBV7-9 combines with J gene TRBJ2-1, with a possible D match to TRBD2 (7 bases). Germline lookup yields CDR1 SEHNR and CDR2 FQNEAQ (reference sequence). This CDR3 contains 12 residues. Trimming stripped 4 bases from V and 8 bases from J, with 9 bases between. The CDR3 loop reads CASSWGGDEQFF. The DNA for the CDR3 is TGTGCCAGCAGCTGGGGGGGCGATGAGCAGTTCTTC.

This clone was counted between two and nine times. V and J are TRBV5-4 and TRBJ2-3; TRBD2 matches 7 bases. The ends lost 6 bases at V and 5 bases at J; junction bases unmatched: 12. Germline V CDR1 and CDR2: SGHNT, YYREEE (reference sequence). The CDR3 runs to 15 residues. Here the CDR3 reads CASTPAAGEGDTQYF. CDR3 nucleotides: TGTGCCAGCACCCCGGCTGCGGGAGAGGGAGATACGCAGTATTTT.

The gene calls are TRBV2 and TRBJ2-7, with 7 positions matching TRBD1. The germline gives CDR1 SNHLY, CDR2 FYNNEI. J gave up 1 base and V 4 bases, and 1 base lay outside the gene matches. CDR3 length: 13 amino acids. CDR3 protein: CASSGGQSYEQYF. Written as DNA, the CDR3 is TGTGCCAGCAGTGGGGGACAGTCCTACGAGCAGTACTTC.

This clone was counted a few times. V and J are TRBV4-1 and TRBJ2-7; D possibly corresponds to TRBD2 (6 bases). Germline CDR1 and CDR2: MGHRA and YSYEKL. The V end was cut by 0 bases, the J end by 7 bases, with 10 bases between. The CDR3 is 13 amino acids. The DNA for the CDR3 is TGCGCCAGCAGCCAAGAAACGGCGGGAGAGCAGTACTTC. Its translation is CASSQETAGEQYF.

V usage is TRBV18 and J usage is TRBJ2-5, with 15 bases fitting TRBD2. The germline V gene has CDR1 KGHSH and CDR2 LQKENI. The CDR3 totals 19 residues. V lost 2 bases and J lost 4; bases outside the gene matches: 11. The DNA for the CDR3 is TGTGCCAGCTCACCAGGACTAGCGGGGGGGCCAAGCGACCCAGAGACCCAGTACTTC. Protein: CASSPGLAGGPSDPETQYF.

The gene calls are TRBV19 and TRBJ2-7, with TRBD1 as a possible D gene (6 bases). The ends were cut back, 3 bases at V and 2 bases at J, with 8 bases in the middle. The CDR3 spans 13 residues. Germline V gene lookup returns CDR1 LNHDA and CDR2 SQIVND (reference sequence). The chain's CDR3 is CASSISGAYEQYF. In nucleotides, the CDR3 is TGTGCCAGTAGTATTTCAGGGGCCTACGAGCAGTACTTC.

The rearrangement joins TRBV7-2 to TRBJ2-4; 10 bases fit TRBD1. The germline V gene encodes CDR1 SGHTA and CDR2 FQGNSA. The junction had 6 bases not matched to a gene; V was cut back by 4 bases and J by 0 bases. This CDR3 has 17 amino acids. CDR3 sequence reads: CASSSPGQGVAKNIQYF. The DNA for the CDR3 is TGTGCCAGCAGCTCCCCAGGACAGGGGGTAGCCAAAAACATTCAGTACTTC.

The chain employs TRBV7-9 and TRBJ2-1, with D tentatively TRBD1 or TRBD2 (6 bases each). Trimming shortened V by 2 bases and J by 6 bases, and 14 bases separated the two germline ends. The CDR3 has 15 residues. Germline-derived CDR1 and CDR2 are SEHNR and FQNEAQ (reference sequence). Here the CDR3 reads CASSLRSEGGNEQFF. The CDR3 coding sequence is TGTGCCAGCAGCTTAAGATCAGAGGGGGGCAATGAGCAGTTCTTC. Complete variable domain (other parts from reference TRBV7-9 and TRBJ2-1): DTGVSQNPRHKITKRGQNVTFRCDPISEHNRLYWYRQTLGQGPEFLTYFQNEAQLEKSRLLSDRFSAERPKGSFSTLEIQRTEQGDSAMYLCASSLRSEGGNEQFFGPGTRLTVL.

The chain links TRBV7-6 to TRBJ2-7; no clear D. Germline-derived CDR1 and CDR2 are SGHVS and FNYEAQ. Trimming left V 5 bases short and J 5 bases short, with 28 bases between. The length of the CDR3 is 18 residues. In DNA form, the CDR3 reads TGTGCCAGCAGCCCGTTTGGACGCTTCCTGCGAGGTCGGAACGAGCAGTACTTC. Its protein is CASSPFGRFLRGRNEQYF. Together with reference TRBV7-6 and TRBJ2-7, the CDR3 gives the full variable domain: GAGVSQSPRYKVTKRGQDVALRCDPISGHVSLYWYRQALGQGPEFLTYFNYEAQQDKSGLPNDRFSAERPEGSISTLTIQRTEQRDSAMYRCASSPFGRFLRGRNEQYFGPGTRLTVT.

The chain links TRBV9 to TRBJ1-5; no definite D call. Germline values: CDR1 SGDLS, CDR2 YYNGEE. The CDR3 has 14 amino acids. Trimming pared 7 bases from V and 0 bases from J, leaving 11 bases between. CDR3 DNA: TGTGCCAGCGATAACGGGGATAGCAATCAGCCCCAGCATTTT. This sequence encodes CASDNGDSNQPQHF.

This chain links TRBV27 with TRBJ2-7, with 7 bases lining up with TRBD1. The CDR3 totals 15 residues. V lost 6 bases to trimming and J lost 2 bases; unmatched junction nucleotides: 10. Germline V gene lookup returns CDR1 MNHEY and CDR2 SMNVEV (reference sequence). CDR3 region: CASRLATGAPYEQYF. The CDR3 DNA sequence: TGTGCCAGCAGGTTAGCTACAGGGGCCCCCTACGAGCAGTACTTC.

The genes are TRBV30 and TRBJ1-6; maybe TRBD1 (5 bases). The CDR3 runs to 14 residues. Between the trimmed V and J ends, which lost 5 bases and 5 bases, there was a span of 13 bases. The germline V gene has CDR1 GTSNPN and CDR2 SVGIG (reference sequence). CDR3: CAWEEGENNSPLHF. The DNA for the CDR3 is TGTGCCTGGGAGGAAGGGGAAAATAATTCACCCCTCCACTTT.

The rearrangement joins TRBV9 to TRBJ2-5; 7 bases map to TRBD1. CDR3 length: 13 residues. Germline lookup yields CDR1 SGDLS and CDR2 YYNGEE. With V trimmed by 5 bases and J by 3 bases, 4 bases remained unmatched. CDR3 region: CASSQGVEETQYF. CDR3 bases: TGTGCCAGCAGTCAGGGGGTTGAAGAGACCCAGTACTTC. The full variable domain, with the rest looked up from reference TRBV9 and TRBJ2-5, is DSGVTQTPKHLITATGQRVTLRCSPRSGDLSVYWYQQSLDQGLQFLIQYYNGEERAKGNILERFSAQQFPDLHSELNLSSLELGDSALYFCASSQGVEETQYFGPGTRLLVL.

The rearrangement links TRBV27 to TRBJ2-1, with TRBD2 identical over 9 bases. Trimming cost V 3 bases and J 5 bases; bases outside gene matches: 8. The CDR3 has 16 residues. Germline CDR1 MNHEY, CDR2 SMNVEV (reference sequence). The CDR3 here is CASSFWGGRADNEQFF. The CDR3 nucleotides are TGTGCCAGCAGTTTTTGGGGCGGGAGGGCTGACAATGAGCAGTTCTTC.

Comment on this clone: This sample includes further DNA sequences coding for the same CDR3. This chain connects TRBV7-2 to TRBJ2-5, with no clear D. The CDR3 runs to 11 residues. Looked up from germline, CDR1 is SGHTA and CDR2 is FQGNSA. Trimming removed 5 bases from V and 5 bases from J, with 6 bases in between. The CDR3 sequence is CASSLVETQYF. The CDR3 DNA reads TGTGCCAGCAGCCTTGTCGAGACCCAGTACTTC.

For this clone: Other DNA sequences in this sample translate to the same CDR3. The V and J genes are TRBV11-2 and TRBJ2-7, with TRBD1 as a possible D gene (6 bases). Germline CDR1 and CDR2: SGHAT and FQNNGV. Between the trimmed V and J ends, which lost 6 bases and 3 bases, there was a span of 24 bases. The CDR3 has 17 residues. Here the CDR3 reads CASSFALFSTGCYEQYF. CDR3 coding DNA: TGTGCCAGCAGTTTCGCATTATTTTCGACAGGTTGCTACGAGCAGTACTTC.